These 22 T cell receptor beta chains were sequenced from one sample in a study of T cell clonality in common variable immunodeficiency. Study-wide points: In common variable immunodeficiency, TCR beta chains reportedly carried fewer deletions and N-nucleotide insertions.

Which antigens these TCRs recognize remains unknown. Sequenced by immunoSEQ multiplex PCR; TCRdb stores in-frame clones only, minus some. This sample carries 25,000 to 35,000 clones, none of them present only once. Sequenced sample: peripheral blood mononuclear cells. The receptors originated from a human donor with common variable immunodeficiency.

This clone has at least ten counts. Coverage ceases 3 residues before the CDR3 finishes, and the germline J gene fills in the end. This chain joins TRBV13 and TRBJ2-5; the match to TRBD2 covers 7 bases. The J segment lost 1 base and the V segment lost 5 bases, leaving 13 bases of the junction unmatched. CDR1 is PRHDT and CDR2 is FYEKMQ in the germline V gene (reference sequence). The CDR3 sequence is 17 residues long. CDR3 protein: CASSPWGSGQTQETQYF. The sequenced part of the CDR3 DNA is TGTGCCAGCAGCCCCTGGGGTAGCGGGCAAACCCAAGAGACC.

Comment on this clone: Sequencing ends 3 residues short of the CDR3 end; the germline J gene provides the rest. The rearrangement links TRBV16 to TRBJ1-5; D is ambiguous. Germline V gene lookup returns CDR1 KGHSY and CDR2 FQNENV. There are 13 residues in the CDR3. V lost 2 bases and J 2 bases, leaving 4 bases between the germline ends. The CDR3 bases that were read are TGTGCCAGCAGCCAAGGGCGCAATCAGCCC. Translating it yields CASSQGRNQP. The entire CDR3 reads CASSQGRNQPQHF. The full variable domain, its missing parts supplied by reference TRBV16 and TRBJ1-5, is GEEVAQTPKHLVRGEGQKAKLYCAPIKGHSYVFWYQQVLKNEFKFLISFQNENVFDETGMPKERFSAKCLPNSPCSLEIQATKLEDSAVYFCASSQGRNQPQHFGDGTRLSIL.

With respect to this clone: The CDR3 extends 3 residues past the end of the read, so its final part is completed from the germline J gene. The chain links TRBV6-1 to TRBJ1-5; D may be TRBD1 (5 bases). CDR1 and CDR2 from the germline V gene are MNHNS and SASEGT. V was clipped by 4 bases and J by 4 bases, with 11 bases between them. The CDR3 is made up of 14 amino acids. The chain's CDR3 is CASSARQKNQPQHF. The part of the CDR3 DNA that was read is TGTGCCAGCAGTGCCCGACAGAAAAATCAGCCC.

As concerns this clone: The read halts 3 residues ahead of the CDR3 end, with the missing end drawn from the germline J gene. The chain carries TRBV18 and TRBJ1-1, with 7 bases lining up with TRBD1. This CDR3 has 13 residues. Trimming at V came to 8 bases and at J to 0 bases, leaving 3 bases not matched to a gene. Per germline, CDR1 KGHSH and CDR2 LQKENI. Partial CDR3 DNA: TGTGCCAGCCAGACAGGGCTGAACACTGAA. The encoded protein is CASQTGLNTE. From start to end, the CDR3 is CASQTGLNTEAFF.

On this clone: The read halts 3 residues ahead of the CDR3 end, with the missing end drawn from the germline J gene. The chain recombines TRBV6-2 or TRBV6-3 with TRBJ2-6, with a weak D call TRBD1 (6 bases). The V end was cut by 4 bases, the J end by 0 bases, with 10 bases between. Germline loops: CDR1 MNHEY, CDR2 SVGEGT. This CDR3 contains 16 residues. The covered CDR3 bases are TGTGCCAGCAGTTCCAGGGGTAGCTCTGGGGCCAACGTC. This encodes CASSSRGSSGANV. The full CDR3 protein is CASSSRGSSGANVLTF.

About this clone itself: The DNA ends 3 residues before the CDR3 does, and the rest of the CDR3 is filled in from the germline J gene. The chain joins TRBV6-2 or TRBV6-3 to TRBJ2-3; 10 nucleotides align to TRBD2. The CDR3 sequence is 17 residues long. The V gene end was trimmed by 0 bases and the J gene end by 3 bases; junction bases not matched to a gene: 6. Per germline, CDR1 MNHEY and CDR2 SVGEGT. The CDR3 DNA, read in part, is TGTGCCAGCAGTTACTCTTTCGAGCGGGGGGGTACAGATACG. Protein: CASSYSFERGGTDT. The CDR3 as a whole reads CASSYSFERGGTDTQYF.

This clone has a count of ten or more. The CDR3 end lies 3 residues beyond the end of the read and is filled in from the germline J gene. J is TRBJ1-2 and V is TRBV19; 7 nucleotides agree with TRBD1. The V gene's germline CDR1 is LNHDA and CDR2 SQIVND (reference sequence). Trimming took 7 bases from V and 4 from J; bases not matched to a gene: 3. CDR3 length equals 12 residues. CDR3 DNA, as far as it was read: TGTGCCAGTACCGGGACAGTCTATGGC. Translation gives CASTGTVYG. In full, the CDR3 reads CASTGTVYGYTF.

This clone showed up just a few times. Incomplete CDR3 DNA: TGCGCCAGCAGTCATTACCAGGGGGTTGGCTATGGC. Its translation is CASSHYQGVGYG. The whole CDR3 sequence reads CASSHYQGVGYGYTF. The chain couples TRBV23-1 to TRBJ1-2, with 7 bases fitting TRBD1. The read finishes 3 residues shy of the CDR3 end, and the germline J gene is used to complete it. TRBV23-1 is placed among ORFs of uncertain function. Trimming took 3 bases from V and 4 from J; bases not matched to a gene: 8. The CDR3 is 15 amino acids.

As regards this clone: The read falls 3 residues short of the CDR3 end, and the missing part is taken from the germline J gene. This sequence joins TRBV6-2 or TRBV6-3 and TRBJ1-1, with TRBD1 as a possible D gene (6 bases). With 7 bases removed from V and 1 base from J, the gap between germline ends came to 19 bases. The CDR3 contains 16 residues. Germline V gives CDR1 MNHEY, CDR2 SVGEGT. The CDR3 reads CASNFNADSSNTEAFF. The covered CDR3 bases are TGTGCCAGCAACTTCAACGCGGACAGCTCGAACACTGAA.

Concerning this clone itself: The CDR3 end falls 3 residues outside the read, so it is completed with the germline J gene. This rearrangement joins TRBV6-2 or TRBV6-3 to TRBJ2-1; 10 bases fit TRBD1. The CDR3 sequence is 15 residues long. The germline CDR1 and CDR2 sequences are MNHEY and SVGEGT. V shed 7 bases, J shed 7 bases, and the junction held 10 bases outside the gene matches. CDR3 DNA, as far as it was read: TGTGCCAGCAATCTTCCGGGACAGGGGAGAAATGAG. It codes for CASNLPGQGRNE. The entire CDR3 sequence reads CASNLPGQGRNEQFF.

Notes on this clone: The read falls 3 residues short of the CDR3 end, and the missing part is taken from the germline J gene. J is TRBJ2-5 and V is TRBV2; 10 nucleotides agree with TRBD1. Germline CDR1 and CDR2: SNHLY and FYNNEI. There are 15 residues in the CDR3. The V and J ends lost 7 bases and 4 bases, in that order; junction bases with no gene match: 9. The CDR3 spells CASTGQGSGSETQYF. The part of the CDR3 DNA that was read is TGTGCCAGCACGGGACAGGGGTCAGGATCAGAGACC. Full variable domain (remainder filled in from reference TRBV2 and TRBJ2-5): EPEVTQTPSHQVTQMGQEVILRCVPISNHLYFYWYRQILGQKVEFLVSFYNNEISEKSEIFDDQFSVERPDGSNFTLKIRSTKLEDSAMYFCASTGQGSGSETQYFGPGTRLLVL.

This clone occurred a few times. The CDR3 end lies 3 residues beyond the end of the read and is filled in from the germline J gene. The chain combines TRBV7-6 with TRBJ2-2; 8 bases are a match to TRBD1. Per germline, CDR1 SGHVS and CDR2 FNYEAQ. The CDR3 is 14 residues long. Trimming cost V 5 bases and J 4 bases; bases outside gene matches: 3. CDR3 DNA, as far as it was read: TGTGCCAGCAGCCTGCAGGGGGCCACCGGGGAG. It is translated as CASSLQGATGE. The entire CDR3 protein reads CASSLQGATGELFF.

This clone was observed a handful of times. From the germline J gene comes the end of the CDR3, since the read stops 3 residues before it. V is TRBV6-1 and J is TRBJ2-1, with TRBD2 identical over 10 bases. Trimming at V came to 4 bases and at J to 7 bases, leaving 4 bases not matched to a gene. Germline V gives CDR1 MNHNS, CDR2 SASEGT. CDR3 size: 14 residues. The covered CDR3 bases are TGTGCCAGCAGTGTTAGCGGGGGGTTGAATGAG. Protein product: CASSVSGGLNE. The entire CDR3 protein reads CASSVSGGLNEQFF.

This clone was seen many times. The CDR3 protein is CASSTAAGDTGELFF. CDR3 bases read: TGTGCCAGCAGCACCGCCGCAGGGGACACCGGGGAG. The V gene is TRBV7-7, the J gene TRBJ2-2; D possibly corresponds to TRBD1 (6 bases). The CDR3 end lies 3 residues beyond the end of the read and is filled in from the germline J gene. CDR3 length: 15 amino acids. Germline lookup yields CDR1 SSHAT and CDR2 FNYEAQ (reference sequence). The V gene lost 5 bases and the J gene lost 3 bases, with 13 bases spanning the gap.

This clone was picked up a small number of times. The CDR3 end is not reached by the read, which stops 3 residues before it; the germline J gene fills it in. The chain combines TRBV19 with TRBJ2-3, with 9 bases that match TRBD2. The trim removed 5 bases at V and 4 bases at J, leaving 13 bases unmatched. Germline CDR1 is LNHDA and CDR2 is SQIVND (reference sequence). This CDR3 comprises 17 residues. CDR3 sequence: CASSPSGVAGEPDTQYF. CDR3 bases read: TGTGCCAGTAGTCCTTCCGGTGTAGCGGGGGAGCCAGATACG.

This clone was observed many times. The read is 3 residues too short to cover the CDR3 end, so that end is filled in from the germline J gene. The chain has TRBV20-1 and TRBJ2-3; possibly TRBD2 for D (5 bases). V was shortened by 0 bases and J by 3 bases, with 13 bases between the two germline ends. The CDR3 covers 15 residues. Germline values: CDR1 DFQATT, CDR2 SNEGSKA (reference sequence). CDR3 bases read: TGCAGTGCTAGAGATATCGGGGTTGGAACAGATACG. Protein product: CSARDIGVGTDT. The whole CDR3 protein reads CSARDIGVGTDTQYF.

This clone was observed a handful of times. The read ends 3 residues before the CDR3 terminus; that terminus is restored from the germline J gene. The V and J genes are TRBV18 and TRBJ2-6; D remains ambiguous. The ends were cut back, 2 bases at V and 0 bases at J, with 17 bases in the middle. The CDR3 loop spans 19 amino acids. The germline V gene encodes CDR1 KGHSH and CDR2 LQKENI. CDR3 residues: CASSPIKLEGFSGANVLTF. CDR3 DNA (partial): TGTGCCAGCTCACCAATAAAGTTAGAAGGGTTCTCTGGGGCCAACGTC.

Only a few counts were recorded for this clone. The sequenced fragment ends 3 residues before the CDR3 boundary, so the rest is inferred from the germline J gene. The chain uses TRBV19 and TRBJ2-2; D is perhaps TRBD1 (6 bases). V was shortened by 8 bases and J by 7 bases, with 14 bases between the two germline ends. Germline V CDR1 and CDR2: LNHDA, SQIVND (reference sequence). CDR3 length: 13 amino acids. The sequenced CDR3 bases are TGTGCCAGTGGAGGCAGGGGCGTCGGGGAG. It translates to CASGGRGVGE. The CDR3 reads in full as CASGGRGVGELFF.

This clone was counted only a few times. The read falls 3 residues short of the CDR3 end, and the missing part is taken from the germline J gene. The chain combines TRBV18 with TRBJ2-1; TRBD2 matches 11 bases. Germline loops: CDR1 KGHSH, CDR2 LQKENI. Germline trimming cut 2 bases from V and 5 bases from J; bases unmatched to any gene: 2. The CDR3 is 15 residues long. Incomplete CDR3 DNA: TGTGCCAGCTCACCAGGACTAGCGGGTAACAATGAG. Translated: CASSPGLAGNNE. The CDR3 reads in full as CASSPGLAGNNEQFF.

This clone was observed many times. The same CDR3 also results from other DNA sequences found in this sample. Here the CDR3 reads CASSIRGVNTEAFF. The part of the CDR3 DNA that was read is TGTGCCAGTAGTATCCGGGGGGTGAACACTGAA. The chain joins TRBV19 to TRBJ1-1; D is possibly TRBD1 (5 bases). The read gets to within 3 residues of the CDR3 end, and the germline J gene fills in the rest. V lost 3 bases and J 0 bases, leaving 8 bases between the germline ends. The CDR3 sequence is 14 residues long. The germline V gene has CDR1 LNHDA and CDR2 SQIVND (reference sequence).

Comment on this clone: The read ends 3 residues shy of where the CDR3 ends; the end is completed using the germline J gene. The chain uses TRBV19 and TRBJ2-5; TRBD2 matches at 8 bases. Trimming removed 3 bases from V and 5 bases from J; junction bases left unmatched: 8. CDR3 length equals 15 residues. Germline V lookup: CDR1 LNHDA, CDR2 SQIVND (reference sequence). The CDR3 here is CASSIRLRGGETQYF. The DNA read from the CDR3 is TGTGCCAGTAGTATCCGGTTGCGCGGGGGGGAGACC.

Points on this clone: The read ends 3 residues before the CDR3 terminus; that terminus is restored from the germline J gene. The chain couples TRBV6-2 or TRBV6-3 to TRBJ2-1; weak D call: TRBD1 (6 bases). The CDR3 extends over 13 amino acids. In germline, CDR1 is MNHEY, CDR2 SVGEGT. V lost 6 bases to trimming and J lost 8 bases, with 14 bases between them. CDR3 DNA (partial): TGTGCCAGCAGCCAGGGGCCCTATGATGAG. As protein: CASSQGPYDE. The entire CDR3 reads CASSQGPYDEQFF.